The clone carrying this T cell receptor beta chain was seen many times. Its antigen is currently unknown. This specimen comes from a study of blood T cells in healthy people across ages. For the second PCR, which ran for about 7 to 11 cycles, a sample-barcoded 5' primer and a J-beta primer mix were used. Sequencing yielded, for each sample, at least 3 million paired-end reads carrying CDR3. Each CDR3 protein gets one entry after TCRdb re-called the 5' RACE reads with MiXCR. The data show roughly 1,700,000 distinct CDR3 sequences, with roughly 30% seen just once and about 8% held by the top ten. The trim removed 7 bases at V and 1 base at J, leaving 7 bases unmatched. CDR3 size: 14 residues. Germline CDR1 and CDR2: SQVTM and ANQGSEA. Broader study findings: Older individuals had lower TCR beta diversity per million T cells (the decline was roughly linear). Reliance upon unsorted PBMCs precluded definitive naive versus antigen-experienced comparison.

Total RNA, at least 5.5 micrograms per sample, was extracted from PBMCs. The receptor was derived from a woman aged 30 to 39 in good health. The rearrangement joins TRBV29-1 to TRBJ2-7; 10 bases match TRBD1. Sequenced: blood. The CDR3 sequence: CSAVGDRGSYEQYF. The CDR3 coding sequence is TGCAGCGCCGTCGGGGACAGGGGATCCTACGAGCAGTACTTC.